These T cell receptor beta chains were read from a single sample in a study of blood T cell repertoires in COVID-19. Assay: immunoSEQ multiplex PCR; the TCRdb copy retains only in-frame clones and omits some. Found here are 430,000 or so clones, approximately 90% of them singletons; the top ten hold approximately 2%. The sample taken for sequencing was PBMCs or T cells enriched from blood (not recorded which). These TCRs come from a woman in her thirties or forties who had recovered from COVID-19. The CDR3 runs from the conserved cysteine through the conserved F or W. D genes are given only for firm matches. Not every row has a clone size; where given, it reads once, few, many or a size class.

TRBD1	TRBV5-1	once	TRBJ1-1	TGCGCCAGCAGCTTCGGGACAGGGGGCACCTTGGACACTGAAGCTTTCTTT	CASSFGTGGTLDTEAFF
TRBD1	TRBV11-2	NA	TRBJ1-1	TGTGCCAGCAGCTTAGAAAGGGACAGGGGTTCGTACACTGAAGCTTTCTTT	CASSLERDRGSYTEAFF
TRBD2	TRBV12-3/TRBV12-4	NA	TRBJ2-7	TGTGCCAGCAGGTCTAGCGGCTCCTACGAGCAGTACTTC	CASRSSGSYEQYF
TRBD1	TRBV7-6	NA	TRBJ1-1	TGTGCCAGCAGCTTAGTCGCAGGGGGGATCACTGAAGCTTTCTTT	CASSLVAGGITEAFF
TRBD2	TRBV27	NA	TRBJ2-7	TGTGCCAGCAGTTTACATGGACTAGCGGAGGCCTACGAGCAGTACTTC	CASSLHGLAEAYEQYF
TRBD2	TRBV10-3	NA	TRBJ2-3	TGTGCCATCAGTCCCGCGACTAGCGCGCTCACAGATACGCAGTATTTT	CAISPATSALTDTQYF
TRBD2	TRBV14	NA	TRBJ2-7	TGTGCCAGCAGCCAAAATAGACTAGCGGATGCGTCCTACGAGCAGTACTTC	CASSQNRLADASYEQYF
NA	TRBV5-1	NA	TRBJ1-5	TGCGCCAGCAGCTTGGAACCAGGGTCCAGGCAGCCCCAGCATTTT	CASSLEPGSRQPQHF
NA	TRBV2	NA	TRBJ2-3	TGTGCCACCCATGGAGGGAGTGCGACAGATACGCAGTATTTT	CATHGGSATDTQYF
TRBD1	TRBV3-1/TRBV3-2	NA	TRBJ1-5	TGTGCCAGCAACCCAGGGGGGTATAGCAATCAGCCCCAGCATTTT	CASNPGGYSNQPQHF
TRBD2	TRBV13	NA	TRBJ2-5	TGTGCCAGCAGCGACCTCCCCCGTGGGACTAGCGGGACTCCCCATCGCCGCCGAGAGACCCAGTACTTC	CASSDLPRGTSGTPHRRRETQYF
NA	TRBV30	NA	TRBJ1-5	TGTGCCTGGAGTTCCGGGCAGGGCCCCAATCAGCCCCAGCATTTT	CAWSSGQGPNQPQHF
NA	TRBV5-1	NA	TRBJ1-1	TGCGCCAGCAGCTTGAGAGGGCAGTTGAACACTGAAGCTTTCTTT	CASSLRGQLNTEAFF
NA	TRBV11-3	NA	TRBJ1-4	TGTGCCAGCAGCAGACTCCGGGAGGATGAAAAACTGTTTTTT	CASSRLREDEKLFF
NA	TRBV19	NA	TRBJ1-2	TGTGCCAGTAGTATAGCCCAGGCCCCCGGTGGCTACACCTTC	CASSIAQAPGGYTF
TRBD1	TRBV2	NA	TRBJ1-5	TGTGCCAGCAGGATGGACAGGGCCGTAGGCAATCAGCCCCAGCATTTT	CASRMDRAVGNQPQHF
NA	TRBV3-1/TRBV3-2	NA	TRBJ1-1	TGTGCCAGCAGCCCGCCGGGGAACACTGAAGCTTTCTTT	CASSPPGNTEAFF
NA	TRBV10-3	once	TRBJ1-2	TGTGCCATCAGTGAGTCAGGACTGATCTATGGCTACACCTTC	CAISESGLIYGYTF
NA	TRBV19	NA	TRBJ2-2	TGTGCCAGTATAGGCCGGGGGGCTTCCGGCGGGGCGGAATACACCGGGGAGCTGTTTTTT	CASIGRGASGGAEYTGELFF
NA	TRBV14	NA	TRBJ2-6	TGTGCCAGCAGTCTCAGGGATTCCGGGGCCAACGTCCTGACTTTC	CASSLRDSGANVLTF
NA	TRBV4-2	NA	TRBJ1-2	TGTGCCAGCAGCCTAAGTCAGATCCCGGGACAAGAGGGCTACACCTTC	CASSLSQIPGQEGYTF
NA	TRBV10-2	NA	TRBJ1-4	TGCGCCAGCAGTGACAGGGTGAAACTGTTTTTT	CASSDRVKLFF
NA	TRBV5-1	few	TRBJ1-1	TGCGCCAGCAGCCCACTCCCGGGACAAGAAGCTTTCTTT	CASSPLPGQEAFF
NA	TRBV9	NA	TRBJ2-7	TGTGCCAGCAGCGTACAACCGGCTGCTAGCTCCTACGAGCAGTACTTC	CASSVQPAASSYEQYF
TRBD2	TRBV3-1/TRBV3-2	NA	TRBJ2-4	TGTGCCAGCAGCAGCGGGACTAGCGGGAGTAAAAACATTCAGTACTTC	CASSSGTSGSKNIQYF